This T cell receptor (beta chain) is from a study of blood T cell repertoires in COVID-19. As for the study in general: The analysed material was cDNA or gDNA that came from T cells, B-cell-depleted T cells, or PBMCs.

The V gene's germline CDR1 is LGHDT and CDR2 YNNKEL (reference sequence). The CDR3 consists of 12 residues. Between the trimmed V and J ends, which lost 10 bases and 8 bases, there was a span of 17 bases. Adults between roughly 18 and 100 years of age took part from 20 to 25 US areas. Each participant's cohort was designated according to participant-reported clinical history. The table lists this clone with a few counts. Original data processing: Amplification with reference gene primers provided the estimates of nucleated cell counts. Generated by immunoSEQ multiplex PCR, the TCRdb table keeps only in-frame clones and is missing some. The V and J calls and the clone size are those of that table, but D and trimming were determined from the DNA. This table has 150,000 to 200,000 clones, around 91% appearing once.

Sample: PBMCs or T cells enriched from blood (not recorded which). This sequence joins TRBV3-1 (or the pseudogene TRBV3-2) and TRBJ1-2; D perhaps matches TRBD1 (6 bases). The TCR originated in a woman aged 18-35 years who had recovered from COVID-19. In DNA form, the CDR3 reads TGTGCCACCCAAGGGGGGGAGCGAGGCTACACCTTC. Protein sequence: CATQGGERGYTF.